This entry lists 15 T cell receptor beta chains sequenced from one sample in a study of a mutant IDH1 vaccine in newly diagnosed glioma. Their antigen targets remain unknown. Sequencing used immunoSEQ multiplex PCR; TCRdb keeps in-frame clones, though not all of them. This sample has around 32,000 clones, with approximately 82% found just once. Time point defined: week 35, safety follow-up. It was 300 ug of mutant IDH1 20-mer peptide that made up each vaccine dose, given with topical imiquimod. This material consisted of PBMCs, taken from a glioma patient whose treatment included an IDH1 peptide vaccine. The receptors here all came from a young woman with glioma.

The chain has TRBV11-3 and TRBJ2-1; D uncertain. Deletions cut 1 base from V and 7 bases from J, with 8 bases between. CDR3 size: 13 residues. Germline CDR1 and CDR2: SGHNT and YENEEA. Here the CDR3 reads CASSLGQRNEQFF. CDR3 nucleotide sequence: TGTGCCAGCAGCTTAGGGCAGCGAAATGAGCAGTTCTTC.

The chain uses TRBV11-3 and TRBJ2-6; D ambiguous. V was trimmed by 10 bases and J by 0 bases, leaving 10 bases between them. The CDR3 extends over 14 amino acids. In germline, CDR1 is SGHNT, CDR2 YENEEA. CDR3 amino acids: CATLLSSGANVLTF. CDR3 sequence (DNA): TGTGCCACCTTATTGAGCTCTGGGGCCAACGTCCTGACTTTC.

V and J are TRBV4-1 and TRBJ2-6; D is uncertain. Looked up from germline, CDR1 is MGHRA and CDR2 is YSYEKL. The CDR3 covers 15 residues. Trimming cost V 4 bases and J 0 bases, with 7 bases left between them. CDR3 residues: CASSLVDSGANVLTF. Here the CDR3 DNA reads TGCGCCAGCAGCCTTGTAGACTCTGGGGCCAACGTCCTGACTTTC.

This clone was recorded a few times. The chain carries TRBV15 and TRBJ2-1; D gene unclear. V was shortened by 0 bases and J by 8 bases, with 14 bases between the two germline ends. CDR3 length: 15 residues. Germline lookup yields CDR1 LNHNV and CDR2 YYDKDF (reference sequence). The CDR3 nucleotides are TGTGCCACCAGCAGAGATGGGTTGGGGTCCTATGAGCAGTTCTTC. Protein product: CATSRDGLGSYEQFF.

This clone appeared a single time. V usage is TRBV6-5 and J usage is TRBJ2-5; no firm D call. This CDR3 is built from 12 residues. The germline gives CDR1 MNHEY, CDR2 SVGAGI. The V end was cut by 4 bases, the J end by 6 bases, with 9 bases between. In DNA form, the CDR3 reads TGTGCCAGCAGTTCGCAATACCAGACCCAGTACTTC. This sequence encodes CASSSQYQTQYF.

V gene TRBV30 combines with J gene TRBJ2-7; TRBD1 might be the D (5 bases). The CDR3 contains 13 residues. In germline, CDR1 is GTSNPN, CDR2 SVGIG (reference sequence). V dropped 5 bases and J dropped 2 bases, with 13 bases sitting between them. CDR3 amino acids: CAWDPRGPYEQYF. Written as DNA, the CDR3 is TGTGCCTGGGACCCTAGGGGCCCCTACGAGCAGTACTTC.

This sequence joins TRBV28 and TRBJ1-2; D may be TRBD1 (5 bases). Germline V gene data show CDR1 as MDHEN and CDR2 as SYDVKM. This CDR3 spans 13 amino acids. Trimming pared 5 bases from V and 4 bases from J, leaving 11 bases between. The CDR3 DNA reads as TGTGCCAGCAGTGAACACGACAGCTATGGCTACACCTTC. Encoded protein: CASSEHDSYGYTF.

The chain uses TRBV6-6 and TRBJ2-3, with D unresolved. The CDR3 loop spans 13 amino acids. CDR1 is MNHNY and CDR2 is SVGAGI in the germline V gene (reference sequence). V gave up 3 bases and J gave up 11 bases, with 15 bases separating them. As DNA, the CDR3 is TGTGCCAGCAGTTATGTGGCTTCGGCTTTGCAGTATTTT. It codes for CASSYVASALQYF.

In DNA form, the CDR3 reads TGTGCCAGCACTATGACAGGGGGCACTGGGGCCAACGTCCTGACTTTC. As protein: CASTMTGGTGANVLTF. The V and J genes are TRBV7-9 and TRBJ2-6; 10 nucleotides align to TRBD1. CDR1 and CDR2 (germline): SEHNR, FQNEAQ (reference sequence). This CDR3 is built from 16 residues. Trimming removed 7 bases from V and 2 bases from J; junction bases left unmatched: 5.

The chain has TRBV2 and TRBJ2-1, with 8 nucleotides matching TRBD2. The CDR3 loop spans 17 amino acids. The V gene's germline CDR1 is SNHLY and CDR2 FYNNEI. V was clipped by 0 bases and J by 10 bases; unmatched bases: 14. CDR3 sequence reads: CASSEALGLGGSREQFF. CDR3 sequence (DNA): TGTGCCAGCAGTGAAGCGCTGGGACTAGGAGGCAGTCGGGAGCAGTTCTTC.

V usage is TRBV5-1 and J usage is TRBJ2-1, with TRBD1 as a possible D gene (5 bases). CDR3 length equals 15 residues. Germline loops: CDR1 SGHRS, CDR2 YFSETQ. The V end lost 4 bases, the J end lost 7 bases, and 18 bases lay between the germline ends. The CDR3 DNA sequence: TGCGCCAGCAGCCCCTTCCTAGGGGTGGGGAATGAGCAGTTCTTC. Translation gives CASSPFLGVGNEQFF.

The chain recombines TRBV7-2 with TRBJ1-2; 8 positions agree with TRBD1. V lost 5 bases to trimming and J lost 2 bases; unmatched junction nucleotides: 4. This CDR3 is 14 amino acids long. Germline V gene lookup returns CDR1 SGHTA and CDR2 FQGNSA. The CDR3 nucleotides read TGTGCCAGCAGCCGAGGACAGGGCAACTATGGCTACACCTTC. Translated: CASSRGQGNYGYTF.

This chain links TRBV7-2 with TRBJ2-1; the match to TRBD2 covers 9 bases. The CDR3 is 15 residues long. Trimming removed 5 bases from V and 5 bases from J; junction bases left unmatched: 7. From germline, CDR1 is SGHTA and CDR2 FQGNSA. CDR3 region: CASSPGTSRHNEQFF. CDR3 nucleotide sequence: TGTGCCAGCAGCCCCGGGACTAGCAGACACAATGAGCAGTTCTTC.

This chain uses TRBV7-2 with TRBJ2-7, with 9 bases matching TRBD2. After removal of 3 bases from V and 5 bases from J, the junction contained 8 bases not matched to a gene. Germline V gene sequence: CDR1 SGHTA, CDR2 FQGNSA. CDR3 length equals 15 residues. CDR3 region: CASSFYAGGPNEQYF. The CDR3 DNA is TGTGCCAGCAGCTTTTATGCGGGAGGGCCCAACGAGCAGTACTTC. Complete variable domain (other parts from reference TRBV7-2 and TRBJ2-7): GAGVSQSPSNKVTEKGKDVELRCDPISGHTALYWYRQSLGQGLEFLIYFQGNSAPDKSGLPSDRFSAERTGGSVSTLTIQRTQQEDSAVYLCASSFYAGGPNEQYFGPGTRLTVT.

The J gene is TRBJ1-5, the V gene TRBV30, with a weak D call TRBD1 (6 bases). Trimming removed 1 base at V and 5 bases at J, with 9 bases between. The CDR3 totals 13 residues. Germline V gene data show CDR1 as GTSNPN and CDR2 as SVGIG (reference sequence). CDR3 amino acids: CAWSGGPHQPQHF. The DNA of the CDR3 is TGTGCCTGGAGTGGGGGGCCCCATCAGCCCCAGCATTTT.